This T cell receptor (beta chain) was obtained from a study of blood T cell repertoires in COVID-19. This clone appeared once. V dropped 2 bases and J dropped 6 bases, with 14 bases sitting between them. Germline-derived CDR1 and CDR2 are MNHEY and SVGEGT. The CDR3 has 15 amino acids. Sequencing used immunoSEQ multiplex PCR; TCRdb keeps in-frame clones, though not all of them. The table records over 150,000 clones, just over 85% of them present only once. Input material: peripheral blood. This chain joins TRBV6-2 or TRBV6-3 and TRBJ1-5; D possibly corresponds to TRBD1 (6 bases). The receptor comes from a middle-aged man with active or convalescent COVID-19. The CDR3 coding sequence is TGTGCCAGCAGTTACCTCACAGGGCAAAGTCAGCCCCAGCATTTT. Amino acid sequence: CASSYLTGQSQPQHF.